The entry below describes one T cell receptor (beta chain). What it recognizes is unknown. A junction boundary mismatches the germline segment, possibly from a read error. The individuals who served as donors were healthy Caucasians living in Russia, aged about 6 to 100. This entry belongs to a study of blood T cells in healthy people across ages. Alongside a J-beta primer mix, a sample-barcoded 5' primer served in a second PCR lasting about 7 to 11 cycles. Each cDNA molecule, via a template-switch adaptor with 12 random nucleotides, was tagged. One entry per CDR3 protein results from TCRdb running MiXCR on the 5' RACE reads. The repertoire holds about 640,000 distinct CDR3 sequences, with 58% as singletons. Germline V gives CDR1 DFQATT, CDR2 SNEGSKA (reference sequence). The CDR3 loop spans 14 amino acids. Study outcomes and limitations: The recorded TCR beta diversity per million T cells decreased in a roughly linear manner with age.

The sequencing sample was made of blood. V is TRBV20-1 and J is TRBJ2-5; D may be TRBD1 or TRBD2 (6 bases each). The TCR sequence derives from a man aged 60 to 69 in good health. The chain's CDR3 is CSARDTRGQEAQYF. The CDR3 coding sequence is TGCAGTGCTAGAGATACGCGGGGACAAGAGGCCCAGTACTTC.